This T cell receptor beta chain was documented in a study of immune evolution from preneoplasia to lung adenocarcinoma. Repertoires were generated with immunoSEQ multiplex PCR, while TCRdb's copy carries only in-frame clones and drops some. The sample includes some 3,500 clones, around 80% of them seen just once. Trimming cost V 4 bases and J 4 bases, with 11 bases left between them. From germline, CDR1 is SQVTM and CDR2 ANQGSEA. The CDR3 contains 12 residues. The TCR originated in a donor of 70 years or more with lung adenocarcinoma. The sample comprised FFPE adjacent normal lung tissue. The chain is built from TRBV29-1 and TRBJ2-7; D is unclear. This CDR3 is CSVGHNQYEQYF. The CDR3 DNA reads TGCAGCGTTGGACACAACCAATACGAGCAGTACTTC.